This TCR beta chain was captured by sequencing in a study of cytomegalovirus exposure and HLA in healthy donors. Study results and limitations: In a later analysis, HLA-C alleles had the fewest associated TCRs, DRB1 alleles the most.

On this clone: The antigen is unknown.

Amplification used 60 Vbeta primers and 13 Jbeta primers. The repertoire was sequenced with immunoSEQ multiplex PCR; TCRdb's copy has only in-frame clones and lacks some. This table holds roughly 140,000 clones. This CDR3 contains 18 residues. The V segment lost 5 bases and the J segment 8 bases; nucleotides outside the gene matches: 16. In germline, CDR1 is SGHRS, CDR2 YFSETQ. The TCR sequence derives from a male donor in good health and CMV-seronegative. The genes are TRBV5-1 and TRBJ2-1; TRBD2 matches at 13 bases. The specimen sequenced was PBMCs. CDR3 DNA: TGCGCCAGCAGAATCCCCCTGACTAGCGGGGGGTCGATGGATGAGCAGTTCTTC. It is translated as CASRIPLTSGGSMDEQFF.